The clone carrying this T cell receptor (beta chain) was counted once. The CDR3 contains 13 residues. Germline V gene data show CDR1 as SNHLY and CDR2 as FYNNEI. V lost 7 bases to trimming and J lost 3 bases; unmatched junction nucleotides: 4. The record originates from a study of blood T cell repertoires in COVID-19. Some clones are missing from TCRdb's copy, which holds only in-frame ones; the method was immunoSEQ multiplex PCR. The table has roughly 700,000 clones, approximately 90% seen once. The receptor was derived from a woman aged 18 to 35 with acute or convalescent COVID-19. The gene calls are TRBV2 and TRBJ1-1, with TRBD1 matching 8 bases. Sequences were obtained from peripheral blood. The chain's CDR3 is CASKNRGDTEAFF. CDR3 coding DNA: TGTGCCAGCAAGAACAGGGGGGACACTGAAGCTTTCTTT. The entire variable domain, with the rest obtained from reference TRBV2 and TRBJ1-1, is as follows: EPEVTQTPSHQVTQMGQEVILRCVPISNHLYFYWYRQILGQKVEFLVSFYNNEISEKSEIFDDQFSVERPDGSNFTLKIRSTKLEDSAMYFCASKNRGDTEAFFGQGTRLTVV.